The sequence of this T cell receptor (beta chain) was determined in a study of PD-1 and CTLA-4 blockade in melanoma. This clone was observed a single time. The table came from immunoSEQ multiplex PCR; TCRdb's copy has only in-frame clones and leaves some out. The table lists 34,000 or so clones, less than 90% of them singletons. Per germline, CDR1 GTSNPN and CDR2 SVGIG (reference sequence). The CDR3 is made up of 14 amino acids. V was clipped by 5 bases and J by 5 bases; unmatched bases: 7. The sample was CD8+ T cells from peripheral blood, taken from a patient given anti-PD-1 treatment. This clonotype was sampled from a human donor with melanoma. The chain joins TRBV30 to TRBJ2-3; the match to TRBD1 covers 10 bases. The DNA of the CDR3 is TGTGCCTGGGTTGACAGGGGGCGCAGAGATACGCAGTATTTT. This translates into CAWVDRGRRDTQYF.